This T cell receptor (beta chain) derives from a study of blood T cell repertoires in COVID-19. At the level of the study: Sample material is recorded as cDNA or gDNA derived from T cells, B-cell-depleted T cells, or PBMCs.

Here immunoSEQ multiplex PCR was the method, and the copy in TCRdb shows in-frame clones only, minus some. This table has 350,000 to 500,000 clones, 85% to 90% appearing once. There are 17 residues in the CDR3. CDR1 and CDR2 (germline): SGDLS, YYNGEE. V lost 4 bases to trimming and J lost 0 bases, with 16 bases between them. A Seattle source enrolled patients during active infection and followed them longitudinally. The J gene is TRBJ2-2, the V gene TRBV9, with D possibly matching TRBD1 (6 bases). This clonotype was sampled from a young man with COVID-19, enrolled during active disease. Input material: peripheral blood. CDR3 nucleotide sequence: TGTGCCAGCAGCCCCATGATGGGGGCGGCGAACACCGGGGAGCTGTTTTTT. This codes for CASSPMMGAANTGELFF.